The rows below give T cell receptor beta chains drawn from one sample of a study of shared clonotypes between healthy human individuals. Clones were read by immunoSEQ multiplex PCR, and TCRdb kept only the in-frame ones, dropping some. The sample includes roughly 2 million clones, over 85% of them seen just once. Sequencing was done on a sample of naive CD8+ T cells sorted from blood. These receptors were obtained from a man between 18 and 35 years old in good health. Both conserved end residues are part of each CDR3. The order of the fields is V gene, D gene, J gene, clone size, CDR3 length, CDR3 protein, CDR3 DNA. D genes are given only for firm matches. Rows give clone size only sometimes, using once, few, many, or a class for an expanded clone.

>TRBV7-3|TRBD1|TRBJ2-5|.|16
CASSQDRGRFQETQYF
TGTGCCAGCAGCCAGGACAGGGGCCGATTCCAAGAGACCCAGTACTTC
>TRBV5-6|.|TRBJ2-7|.|13
CASSSVSSYEQYF
TGTGCCAGCAGCTCGGTTTCCTCCTACGAGCAGTACTTC
>TRBV25-1|.|TRBJ1-5|.|10
CASGDQPQHF
TGTGCCAGCGGAGATCAGCCCCAGCATTTT
>TRBV6-5|TRBD1|TRBJ2-1|.|12
CASSSGGNEQFF
TGTGCCAGCAGTTCAGGGGGTAATGAGCAGTTCTTC
>TRBV27|TRBD1|TRBJ2-7|.|14
CASSYRGGGYEQYF
TGTGCCAGCAGTTACAGGGGTGGCGGCTACGAGCAGTACTTC
>TRBV5-4|TRBD1|TRBJ1-6|.|17
CASSLGPPGQDNSPLHF
TGTGCCAGCAGCTTAGGGCCTCCGGGACAGGATAATTCACCCCTCCACTTT
>TRBV6-6|TRBD2|TRBJ2-3|.|15
CASSYNSGGADTQYF
TGTGCCAGCAGTTACAATAGCGGGGGCGCAGATACGCAGTATTTT
>TRBV6-5|.|TRBJ1-3|.|15
CASSTSAMIGNTIYF
TGTGCCAGCAGCACTTCGGCCATGATTGGAAACACCATATATTTT
>TRBV11-2|TRBD1|TRBJ2-7|.|15
CASSLVVGQGNEQYF
TGTGCCAGCAGCTTAGTAGTGGGACAGGGAAACGAGCAGTACTTC
>TRBV30|.|TRBJ2-3|once|14
CAWSYQGFTDTQYF
TGTGCCTGGAGTTATCAGGGGTTCACAGATACGCAGTATTTT
>TRBV4-1|TRBD2|TRBJ2-1|.|15
CASSPWSGGPPEQFF
TGCGCCAGCAGCCCCTGGAGCGGGGGGCCGCCTGAGCAGTTCTTC
>TRBV5-4|.|TRBJ1-6|.|16
CASSLWDQGLNSPLHF
TGTGCCAGCAGCTTGTGGGACCAGGGGTTGAATTCACCCCTCCACTTT
>TRBV27|.|TRBJ1-1|.|12
CASSLEGREAFF
TGTGCCAGCAGTTTAGAGGGACGAGAAGCTTTCTTT
>TRBV28|TRBD1|TRBJ1-3|.|19
CASSLYPGGLATAGNTIYF
TGTGCCAGCAGTTTATACCCAGGGGGCCTAGCTACGGCCGGAAACACCATATATTTT
>TRBV11-2|.|TRBJ2-1|.|15
CASSLVSGGYNEQFF
TGTGCCAGCAGCTTAGTTTCAGGCGGGTACAATGAGCAGTTCTTC
>TRBV7-6|TRBD2|TRBJ2-1|.|17
CASSSGLAGGNDGEQFF
TGTGCCAGCAGCTCCGGACTAGCGGGAGGCAATGACGGTGAACAGTTCTTC
>TRBV7-8|TRBD1|TRBJ1-5|.|16
CASSSIRQGGGQPQHF
TGTGCCAGCAGCTCAATCAGACAGGGTGGTGGTCAGCCCCAGCATTTT
>TRBV5-1|TRBD2|TRBJ2-7|.|15
CASSPGGAGEYEQYF
TGCGCCAGCAGCCCCGGGGGGGCGGGAGAGTACGAGCAGTACTTC
>TRBV5-1|TRBD2|TRBJ2-1|once|15
CASSLEAGGYNEQFF
TGCGCCAGCAGCTTGGAGGCGGGGGGCTACAATGAGCAGTTCTTC
>TRBV28|.|TRBJ2-3|once|14
CASSLEGQGDTQYF
TGTGCCAGCAGTTTAGAGGGTCAAGGGGATACGCAGTATTTT
>TRBV2|TRBD1|TRBJ1-5|.|17
CASSNLPTGAVNQPQHF
TGTGCCAGCAGTAATTTACCGACAGGGGCCGTCAATCAGCCCCAGCATTTT
>TRBV29-1|.|TRBJ2-7|.|12
CSVGDDSYEQYF
TGCAGCGTCGGGGACGACTCCTACGAGCAGTACTTC
>TRBV2|.|TRBJ2-7|once|12
CASSGPGLEQYF
TGTGCCAGCAGTGGGCCGGGCCTAGAGCAGTACTTC
>TRBV27|.|TRBJ1-1|.|17
CASRSTGAYGQNTEAFF
TGTGCCAGCCGTTCAACGGGGGCCTACGGCCAGAACACTGAAGCTTTCTTT
>TRBV19|TRBD2|TRBJ2-7|.|15
CASSIDGRGSYEQYF
TGTGCCAGTAGTATAGATGGGAGGGGTTCCTACGAGCAGTACTTC
>TRBV6-1|.|TRBJ1-6|.|16
CASSDGSDSYNSPLHF
TGTGCCAGCAGTGATGGGTCCGACAGCTATAATTCACCCCTCCACTTT
>TRBV5-3|.|TRBJ1-1|.|10
CARSLSRAFF
TGTGCCAGAAGCTTGAGTCGGGCTTTCTTT
>TRBV5-1|TRBD2|TRBJ2-7|.|16
CASSLGLAGESYEQYF
TGCGCCAGCAGCTTGGGACTAGCGGGAGAGTCCTACGAGCAGTACTTC
>TRBV4-1|.|TRBJ2-6|.|15
CASSQAASGANVLTF
TGCGCCAGCAGCCAAGCCGCTTCTGGGGCCAACGTCCTGACTTTC
>TRBV28|.|TRBJ2-7|.|15
CASSYPPLGSYEQYF
TGTGCCAGCAGTTACCCCCCGTTAGGCTCCTACGAGCAGTACTTC
>TRBV9|.|TRBJ2-5|.|16
CASSPGTLTYQETQYF
TGTGCCAGCAGCCCCGGGACCCTGACGTACCAAGAGACCCAGTACTTC
>TRBV6-5|.|TRBJ2-6|.|16
CASSYLGVSGANVLTF
TGTGCCAGCAGTTACCTGGGGGTGTCTGGGGCCAACGTCCTGACTTTC
>TRBV19|TRBD1|TRBJ1-2|few|14
CASSEQGAGYGYTF
TGTGCCAGTAGTGAACAGGGGGCAGGCTATGGCTACACCTTC
>TRBV4-1|TRBD1|TRBJ2-7|.|14
CASSQADRGGEQYF
TGCGCCAGCAGCCAGGCGGACAGGGGTGGAGAGCAGTACTTC
>TRBV2|TRBD2|TRBJ2-5|.|12
CASSGLEETQYF
TGTGCCAGCAGCGGACTAGAAGAGACCCAGTACTTC
>TRBV27|.|TRBJ1-5|.|15
CASSYRVSGSQPQHF
TGTGCCAGCAGTTACAGGGTATCGGGAAGTCAGCCCCAGCATTTT
>TRBV28|TRBD2|TRBJ2-7|.|15
CASSPSGGLPYEQYF
TGTGCCAGCAGTCCTAGCGGGGGGTTACCCTACGAGCAGTACTTC
>TRBV6-1|.|TRBJ1-2|few|16
CASSDWAAGFGYGYTF
TGTGCCAGCAGTGATTGGGCAGCTGGTTTTGGGTATGGCTACACCTTC
>TRBV7-2|.|TRBJ2-1|.|15
CASSQGDSSWDEQFF
TGTGCCAGCAGCCAAGGGGACTCCAGCTGGGATGAGCAGTTCTTC
>TRBV18|.|TRBJ1-1|.|16
CASSRRDSSMNTEAFF
TGTGCCAGCTCACGACGGGACTCTTCTATGAACACTGAAGCTTTCTTT
>TRBV5-1|TRBD1|TRBJ2-7|.|13
CASSWTGAYEQYF
TGCGCCAGCAGCTGGACAGGGGCCTACGAGCAGTACTTC
>TRBV18|TRBD1|TRBJ2-7|.|16
CASSPPKGQGLNEQYF
TGTGCCAGCTCACCACCGAAGGGACAGGGGCTTAACGAGCAGTACTTC
>TRBV29-1|TRBD2|TRBJ2-2|.|15
CSVDVNGRASGELFF
TGCAGCGTTGATGTGAACGGGAGGGCCTCCGGGGAGCTGTTTTTT
>TRBV21-1|.|TRBJ2-1|.|12
CASSKVSNEQFF
TGTGCCAGCAGCAAAGTTTCAAATGAGCAGTTCTTC
>TRBV21-1|.|TRBJ2-7|.|14
CASSEKGHLYEQYF
TGTGCCAGCAGCGAGAAGGGACATCTCTACGAGCAGTACTTC
>TRBV7-9|TRBD1|TRBJ2-3|.|16
CASSSGTGEGTDTQYF
TGTGCCAGCAGCTCCGGGACAGGGGAAGGCACAGATACGCAGTATTTT
>TRBV16|.|TRBJ1-2|.|15
CASSQEHRTNYGYTF
TGTGCCAGCAGCCAAGAACACAGGACTAACTATGGCTACACCTTC
>TRBV10-1|TRBD1|TRBJ2-3|.|14
CARHPGQGTDTQYF
TGCGCCAGGCACCCGGGACAGGGGACAGATACGCAGTATTTT
>TRBV5-6|TRBD1|TRBJ2-7|.|14
CASSLGQGADEQYF
TGTGCCAGCAGCTTGGGACAGGGGGCGGACGAGCAGTACTTC
>TRBV30|.|TRBJ2-5|.|14
CAWSGTLRGETQYF
TGTGCCTGGAGTGGAACCTTAAGAGGGGAGACCCAGTACTTC